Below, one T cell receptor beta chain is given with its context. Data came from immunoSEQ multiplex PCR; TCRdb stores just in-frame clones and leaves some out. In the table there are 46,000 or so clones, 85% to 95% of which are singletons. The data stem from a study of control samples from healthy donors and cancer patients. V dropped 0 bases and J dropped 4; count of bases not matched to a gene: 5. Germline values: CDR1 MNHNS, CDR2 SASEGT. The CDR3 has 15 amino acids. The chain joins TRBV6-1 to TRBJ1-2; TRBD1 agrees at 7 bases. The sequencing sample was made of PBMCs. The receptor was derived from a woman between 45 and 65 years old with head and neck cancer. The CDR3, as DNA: TGTGCCAGCAGTGAAGCCGGACAGGCCGCCTATGGCTACACCTTC. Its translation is CASSEAGQAAYGYTF.